This is a list of T cell receptor beta chains from one sample in a study of T cell responses to AZD1222 COVID-19 vaccine. The assay was immunoSEQ multiplex PCR, and TCRdb's table has in-frame clones only and misses some. This table holds 55,000 to 75,000 clones, approximately 79% found once. The source was peripheral blood, collected on day 0 of MenACWY control vaccination. Source of these receptors: an adult in good health. Each CDR3 is given with its conserved first and last residue. The D gene is left open where the match is weak. A clone size is listed for some rows: how often the clone was seen (once, few, many), or a class if it is expanded.

j_call clone_size d_call v_call cdr3_aa cdr3_nt
TRBJ2-2 . TRBD2 TRBV11-2 CASSLDWIQREGTGELFF TGTGCCAGCAGCTTAGATTGGATACAGCGGGAGGGCACCGGGGAGCTGTTTTTT
TRBJ2-7 . TRBD2 TRBV5-1 CASSIGGIRLGEQYF TGCGCCAGCAGCATCGGGGGGATAAGATTAGGCGAGCAGTACTTC
TRBJ2-5 . . TRBV5-1 CASSLGVLGETQYF TGCGCCAGCAGCTTGGGGGTATTAGGGGAGACCCAGTACTTC
TRBJ2-3 . . TRBV5-1 CASSLGGAWTDTQYF TGCGCCAGCAGCTTGGGGGGAGCTTGGACAGATACGCAGTATTTT
TRBJ1-1 . . TRBV5-1 CASSFNVQPMNTEAFF TGCGCCAGCAGCTTCAACGTACAGCCCATGAACACTGAAGCTTTCTTT
TRBJ2-2 . . TRBV5-1 CASSLQGTGELFF TGCGCCAGCAGCCTACAGGGTACCGGGGAGCTGTTTTTT
TRBJ1-1 . . TRBV19 CASVSTGRGGEAFF TGTGCCAGTGTTTCCACCGGCCGGGGTGGGGAAGCTTTCTTT
TRBJ1-1 . . TRBV27 CASSLSGPRTEAFF TGTGCCAGCAGTTTATCAGGGCCGAGAACTGAAGCTTTCTTT
TRBJ2-3 . TRBD1 TRBV5-1 CASSSWTGGDTQYF TGCGCCAGCAGCTCCTGGACAGGGGGAGATACGCAGTATTTT
TRBJ2-2 once . TRBV7-9 CASSLDGNRELFF TGTGCCAGCAGCTTAGACGGGAACCGGGAGCTGTTTTTT
TRBJ1-6 . . TRBV19 CASSEVLRGSPLHF TGTGCCAGTAGTGAGGTCCTTAGAGGTTCACCCCTCCACTTT
TRBJ2-3 . . TRBV5-1 CASSYQGGTDTQYF TGCGCCAGCAGCTATCAGGGTGGTACAGATACGCAGTATTTT
TRBJ1-2 . . TRBV21-1 CASSPPFIVQANYGYTF TGTGCCAGCAGCCCCCCGTTTATAGTCCAAGCGAACTATGGCTACACCTTC
TRBJ2-2 . . TRBV6-2/TRBV6-3 CASSYRTTGELFF TGTGCCAGCAGTTACAGGACCACCGGGGAGCTGTTTTTT
TRBJ1-3 . TRBD1 TRBV3-1/TRBV3-2 CASSQDMAWAGGKSGNTIYF TGTGCCAGCAGCCAAGATATGGCGTGGGCAGGGGGTAAATCTGGAAACACCATATATTTT
TRBJ1-1 once . TRBV5-1 CASSLAGANTEAFF TGCGCCAGCAGCTTGGCCGGGGCGAACACTGAAGCTTTCTTT
TRBJ2-2 . . TRBV25-1 CASSPKRVAGELFF TGTGCCAGCAGTCCCAAGAGGGTGGCCGGGGAGCTGTTTTTT
TRBJ2-5 . . TRBV28 CASGRVASQETQYF TGTGCCAGCGGCAGGGTGGCTTCTCAAGAGACCCAGTACTTC
TRBJ2-5 . . TRBV3-1/TRBV3-2 CASGPRGPETQYF TGTGCCAGCGGTCCGCGGGGCCCAGAGACCCAGTACTTC
TRBJ1-6 . . TRBV2 CASRHRENSPLHF TGTGCCAGCAGGCACAGGGAAAATTCACCCCTCCACTTT
TRBJ1-2 . . TRBV12-3/TRBV12-4 CASSLMGDYTF TGTGCCAGCAGTTTAATGGGGGACTACACCTTC
TRBJ2-1 . . TRBV5-1 CASSRAGYNEQFF TGCGCCAGCAGCAGGGCAGGGTACAATGAGCAGTTCTTC
TRBJ1-2 . . TRBV2 CAGSPGGVGYGYTF TGTGCCGGGTCCCCCGGGGGGGTGGGCTATGGCTACACCTTC
TRBJ2-1 . . TRBV3-1/TRBV3-2 CASSQTQGSIRNEQFF TGTGCCAGCAGCCAAACCCAAGGTAGTATTAGGAATGAGCAGTTCTTC
TRBJ2-7 . . TRBV2 CASSEIGAGAYEQYF TGTGCCAGCAGTGAAATAGGGGCAGGAGCCTACGAGCAGTACTTC
TRBJ1-2 . . TRBV9 CASSVRYRRKYGYTF TGTGCCAGCAGCGTGCGATACAGGAGGAAGTATGGCTACACCTTC
TRBJ2-1 . . TRBV5-1 CASSFIGQGNEQFF TGCGCCAGCAGCTTTATAGGTCAGGGCAATGAGCAGTTCTTC
TRBJ1-1 . . TRBV2 CASRSRTGGTEAFF TGTGCCAGCAGATCTCGAACCGGAGGAACTGAAGCTTTCTTT
TRBJ1-3 . TRBD1 TRBV25-1 CASSDHPRTGSTGNTIYF TGTGCCAGCAGTGATCACCCGCGGACAGGTTCGACTGGAAACACCATATATTTT
TRBJ2-1 few . TRBV27 CASSVIGNEQFF TGTGCCAGCAGCGTTATCGGCAATGAGCAGTTCTTC
TRBJ1-1 . TRBD1 TRBV30 CAFRQGPGSEAFF TGTGCCTTCCGACAGGGCCCAGGGTCTGAAGCTTTCTTT
TRBJ2-5 few . TRBV6-5 CATRPGVLKTQYF TGTGCCACCCGGCCGGGAGTCTTGAAGACCCAGTACTTC
TRBJ2-7 . . TRBV7-2 CASSLGGGVQNEQYF TGTGCCAGCAGCTTAGGCGGGGGCGTACAGAACGAGCAGTACTTC
TRBJ2-1 few TRBD1 TRBV5-1 CASSPTRDRSYNEQFF TGCGCCAGCAGCCCGACCCGGGACAGGTCCTACAATGAGCAGTTCTTC
TRBJ1-3 . . TRBV5-4 CASSPGLSGNTIYF TGTGCCAGCAGTCCAGGTCTCTCTGGAAACACCATATATTTT
TRBJ2-1 . TRBD2 TRBV14 CASSRRRTSGMENEQFF TGTGCCAGCAGCCGACGCAGGACTAGCGGCATGGAAAATGAGCAGTTCTTC
TRBJ1-1 . . TRBV30 CAWSSGRGDTEAFF TGTGCCTGGAGTTCCGGAAGGGGGGACACTGAAGCTTTCTTT
TRBJ2-7 . . TRBV5-1 CASSPRDRLPTYEQYF TGCGCCAGCAGCCCGAGGGACCGTCTCCCGACCTACGAGCAGTACTTC
TRBJ1-2 . TRBD1 TRBV30 CAWKRGGQGYGYTF TGTGCCTGGAAACGAGGGGGACAGGGATATGGCTACACCTTC
TRBJ2-5 . TRBD1 TRBV7-2 CASSLRQGAGRETQYF TGTGCCAGCAGCTTAAGACAGGGGGCAGGGCGAGAGACCCAGTACTTC
TRBJ2-7 many TRBD2 TRBV2 CASSEDLGTSGYEQYF TGTGCCAGCAGTGAAGATCTCGGGACTAGCGGCTACGAGCAGTACTTC
TRBJ2-1 . TRBD2 TRBV18 CASSSGSLNEQFF TGTGCCAGCTCTAGCGGGAGCCTCAATGAGCAGTTCTTC
TRBJ2-1 . . TRBV20-1 CSARDGVGQFF TGCAGTGCTAGAGATGGAGTGGGGCAGTTCTTC
TRBJ2-7 . . TRBV2 CASSIGEVAYEQYF TGTGCCAGCAGCATTGGGGAGGTTGCCTACGAGCAGTACTTC